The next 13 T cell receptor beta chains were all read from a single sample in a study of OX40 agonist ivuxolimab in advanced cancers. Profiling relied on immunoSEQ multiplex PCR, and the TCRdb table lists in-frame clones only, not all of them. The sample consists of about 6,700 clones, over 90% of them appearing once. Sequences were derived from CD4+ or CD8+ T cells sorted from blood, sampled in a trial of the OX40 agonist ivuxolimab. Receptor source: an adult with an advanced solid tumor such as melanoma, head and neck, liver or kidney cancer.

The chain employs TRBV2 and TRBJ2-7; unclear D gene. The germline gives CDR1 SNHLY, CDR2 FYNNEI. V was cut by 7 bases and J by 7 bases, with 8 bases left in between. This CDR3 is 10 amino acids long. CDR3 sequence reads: CASNKQEQYF. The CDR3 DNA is TGTGCCAGCAATAAACAGGAGCAGTACTTC.

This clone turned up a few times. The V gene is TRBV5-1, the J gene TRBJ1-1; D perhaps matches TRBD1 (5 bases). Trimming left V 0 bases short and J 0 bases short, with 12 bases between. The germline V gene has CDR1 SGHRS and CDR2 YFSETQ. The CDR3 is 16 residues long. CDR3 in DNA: TGCGCCAGCAGCTTGGAATGGGGCGTCATGAACACTGAAGCTTTCTTT. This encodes CASSLEWGVMNTEAFF.

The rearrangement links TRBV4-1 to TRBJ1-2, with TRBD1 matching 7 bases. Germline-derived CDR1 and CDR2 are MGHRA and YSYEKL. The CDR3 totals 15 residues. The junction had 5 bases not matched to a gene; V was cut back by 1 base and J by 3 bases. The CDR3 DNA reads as TGCGCCAGCAGCCAAGTAGGGGGCGTCTACTATGGCTACACCTTC. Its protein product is CASSQVGGVYYGYTF.

CDR3 DNA sequence: TGTGCCAGCAGCTTATCTAGCACAGATACGCAGTATTTT. It translates to CASSLSSTDTQYF. The chain joins TRBV7-2 to TRBJ2-3; D gene uncertain. V was cut by 2 bases and J by 0 bases, with 3 bases left in between. CDR3 length: 13 residues. CDR1 and CDR2 (germline): SGHTA, FQGNSA.

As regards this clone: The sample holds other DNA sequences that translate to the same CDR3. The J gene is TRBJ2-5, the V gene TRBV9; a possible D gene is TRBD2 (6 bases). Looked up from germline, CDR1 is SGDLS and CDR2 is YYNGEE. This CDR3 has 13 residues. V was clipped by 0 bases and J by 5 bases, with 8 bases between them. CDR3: CASSVGLAETQYF. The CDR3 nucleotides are TGTGCCAGCAGCGTAGGTCTAGCGGAGACCCAGTACTTC. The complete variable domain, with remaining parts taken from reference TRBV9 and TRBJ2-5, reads DSGVTQTPKHLITATGQRVTLRCSPRSGDLSVYWYQQSLDQGLQFLIQYYNGEERAKGNILERFSAQQFPDLHSELNLSSLELGDSALYFCASSVGLAETQYFGPGTRLLVL.

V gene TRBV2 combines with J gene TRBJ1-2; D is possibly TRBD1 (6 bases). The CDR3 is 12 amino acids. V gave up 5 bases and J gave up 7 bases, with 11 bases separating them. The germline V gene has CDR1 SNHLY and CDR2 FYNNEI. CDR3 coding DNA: TGTGCCAGCAGTCCCCAGGGGTCTGGCTACACCTTC. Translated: CASSPQGSGYTF.

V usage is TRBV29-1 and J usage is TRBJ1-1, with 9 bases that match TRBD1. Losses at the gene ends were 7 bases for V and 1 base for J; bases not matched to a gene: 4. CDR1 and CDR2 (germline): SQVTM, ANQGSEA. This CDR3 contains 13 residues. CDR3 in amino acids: CSGRTGANTEAFF. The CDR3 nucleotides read TGCAGCGGTCGGACAGGGGCGAACACTGAAGCTTTCTTT.

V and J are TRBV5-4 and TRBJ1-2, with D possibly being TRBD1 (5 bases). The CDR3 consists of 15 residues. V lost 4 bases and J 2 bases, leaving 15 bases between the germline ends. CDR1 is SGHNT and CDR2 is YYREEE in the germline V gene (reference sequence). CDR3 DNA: TGTGCCAGCAGCCATCCGGGACTGGGAAACTATGGCTACACCTTC. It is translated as CASSHPGLGNYGYTF.

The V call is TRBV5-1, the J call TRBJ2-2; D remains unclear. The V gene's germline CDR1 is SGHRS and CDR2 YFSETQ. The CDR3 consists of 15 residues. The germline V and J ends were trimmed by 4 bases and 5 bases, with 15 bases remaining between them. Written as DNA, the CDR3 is TGCGCCAGCAGCCCCAAGACCCATTTAACCGGGGAGCTGTTTTTT. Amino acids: CASSPKTHLTGELFF. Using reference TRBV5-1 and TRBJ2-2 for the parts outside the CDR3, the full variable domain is KAGVTQTPRYLIKTRGQQVTLSCSPISGHRSVSWYQQTPGQGLQFLFEYFSETQRNKGNFPGRFSGRQFSNSRSEMNVSTLELGDSALYLCASSPKTHLTGELFFGEGSRLTVL.

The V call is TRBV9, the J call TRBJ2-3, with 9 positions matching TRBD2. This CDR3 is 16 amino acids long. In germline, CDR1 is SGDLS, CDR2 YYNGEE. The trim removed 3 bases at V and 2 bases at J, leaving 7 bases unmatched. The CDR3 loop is CASSASGLATTDTQYF. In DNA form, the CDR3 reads TGTGCCAGCAGCGCTTCGGGACTAGCAACCACAGATACGCAGTATTTT.

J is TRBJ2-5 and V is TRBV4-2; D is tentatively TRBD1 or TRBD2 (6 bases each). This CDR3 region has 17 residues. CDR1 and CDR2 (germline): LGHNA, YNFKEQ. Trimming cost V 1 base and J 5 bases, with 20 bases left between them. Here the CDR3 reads CASSQGLGLARGETQYF. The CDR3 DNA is TGTGCCAGCAGCCAAGGGCTTGGCCTAGCGAGGGGGGAGACCCAGTACTTC.

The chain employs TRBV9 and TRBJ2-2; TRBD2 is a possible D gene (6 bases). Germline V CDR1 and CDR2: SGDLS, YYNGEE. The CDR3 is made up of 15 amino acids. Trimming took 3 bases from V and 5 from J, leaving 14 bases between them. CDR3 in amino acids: CASSATGTGTGELFF. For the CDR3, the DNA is TGTGCCAGCAGCGCGACCGGGACTGGTACCGGGGAGCTGTTTTTT.

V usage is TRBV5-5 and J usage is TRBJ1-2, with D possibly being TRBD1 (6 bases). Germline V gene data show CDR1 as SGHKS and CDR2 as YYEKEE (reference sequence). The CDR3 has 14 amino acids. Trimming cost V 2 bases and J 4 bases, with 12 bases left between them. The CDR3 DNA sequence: TGTGCCAGCAGCTTAGACAGGCCGTCCTATGGCTACACCTTC. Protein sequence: CASSLDRPSYGYTF.